A single sample is the source of the 10 T cell receptor beta chains below, sequenced in a study of blood T cell repertoires in COVID-19. Clones were read by immunoSEQ multiplex PCR, and TCRdb kept only the in-frame ones, dropping some. The sample lists roughly 200,000 clones; approximately 87% were seen once. The specimen sequenced was peripheral blood. These receptor sequences come from a man aged 60 to 75 who had recovered from COVID-19.

In nucleotides, the CDR3 is TGTGCCAGCAGGGATAGGACAGGGGCGGGTACTGAAGCTTTCTTT. Its translation: CASRDRTGAGTEAFF. The J gene is TRBJ1-1, the V gene TRBV2, with 9 bases aligning to TRBD1. The CDR3 is 15 residues long. V shed 6 bases, J shed 5 bases, and the junction held 10 bases outside the gene matches. Germline V gene lookup returns CDR1 SNHLY and CDR2 FYNNEI. Supplemented by reference TRBV2 and TRBJ1-1, the full variable domain reads EPEVTQTPSHQVTQMGQEVILRCVPISNHLYFYWYRQILGQKVEFLVSFYNNEISEKSEIFDDQFSVERPDGSNFTLKIRSTKLEDSAMYFCASRDRTGAGTEAFFGQGTRLTVV.

This chain links TRBV19 with TRBJ2-2; D may be TRBD2 (6 bases). The CDR3 spans 13 residues. Germline CDR1 LNHDA, CDR2 SQIVND (reference sequence). V lost 3 bases and J lost 6, with 8 bases in between. CDR3 bases: TGTGCCAGTAGTATGGAGGGTTCCGGGGAGCTGTTTTTT. This encodes CASSMEGSGELFF.

The chain employs TRBV7-8 and TRBJ1-5; D is unresolved. The CDR3 is 14 residues long. The germline CDR1 and CDR2 sequences are SGHVS and FQNEAQ. Deletions cut 3 bases from V and 7 bases from J, with 13 bases between. CDR3 protein: CASSLWNREQPQHF. The CDR3 nucleotides are TGTGCCAGCAGCTTGTGGAACAGAGAGCAGCCCCAGCATTTT.

The rearrangement uses TRBV7-8 and TRBJ2-3; TRBD2 matches 12 bases. The CDR3 runs to 17 residues. V lost 4 bases, J lost 0 bases, and 5 bases stayed unmatched. Germline-derived CDR1 and CDR2 are SGHVS and FQNEAQ. CDR3 loop: CASSSRLAGASTDTQYF. The CDR3, as DNA: TGTGCCAGCAGCTCAAGACTAGCGGGGGCTAGCACAGATACGCAGTATTTT.

This chain uses TRBV29-1 with TRBJ2-3, with 9 bases aligning to TRBD2. CDR3 length: 17 residues. V shed 5 bases, J shed 3 bases, and the junction held 15 bases outside the gene matches. Looked up from germline, CDR1 is SQVTM and CDR2 is ANQGSEA. The CDR3 here is CSVPPVGSGSRTDTQYF. Written as DNA, the CDR3 is TGCAGCGTTCCCCCTGTGGGTAGCGGGAGCCGGACAGATACGCAGTATTTT.

J is TRBJ2-3 and V is TRBV19; 7 nucleotides match TRBD1. The CDR3 contains 13 residues. The V segment lost 5 bases and the J segment 2 bases; nucleotides outside the gene matches: 1. CDR1 is LNHDA, CDR2 SQIVND, per germline (reference sequence). The CDR3 DNA follows: TGTGCCAGTAGTGACAGGGTCACAGATACGCAGTATTTT. The encoded protein is CASSDRVTDTQYF.

This clone was recorded only once. The genes are TRBV28 and TRBJ1-1; 8 positions agree with TRBD1. Germline loops: CDR1 MDHEN, CDR2 SYDVKM. Germline trimming cut 4 bases from V and 5 bases from J; bases unmatched to any gene: 9. The CDR3 extends over 15 amino acids. The CDR3 nucleotides are TGTGCCAGCAGTTCAGGACAGGGAAGAGGAACTGAAGCTTTCTTT. Amino acid sequence: CASSSGQGRGTEAFF.

The rearrangement links TRBV25-1 to TRBJ2-1, with 12 bases lining up with TRBD2. Germline CDR1 is MGHDK and CDR2 is SYGVNS. The V and J ends lost 1 base and 10 bases, in that order; junction bases with no gene match: 5. This CDR3 has 15 residues. CDR3 sequence (DNA): TGTGCCAGCAGTGAATGGACTAGCGGGGCACGGGAGCAGTTCTTC. Translating it yields CASSEWTSGAREQFF.

The rearrangement joins TRBV7-3 to TRBJ2-2, with 8 bases lining up with TRBD2. V was pared by 5 bases and J by 4 bases, with 6 bases of the junction left unmatched. The CDR3 loop spans 15 amino acids. Per germline, CDR1 SGHTA and CDR2 FQGTGA. The CDR3 loop reads CASSQTGTSTGELFF. The DNA of the CDR3 is TGTGCCAGCAGCCAAACCGGGACTAGCACCGGGGAGCTGTTTTTT.

This rearrangement joins TRBV13 to TRBJ2-7; TRBD2 aligns across 10 bases. Germline V gene data show CDR1 as PRHDT and CDR2 as FYEKMQ (reference sequence). The V gene end was trimmed by 5 bases and the J gene end by 1 base; junction bases not matched to a gene: 5. The CDR3 contains 15 residues. The CDR3 protein is CASSTRTSGSYEQYF. The CDR3 nucleotides are TGTGCCAGCAGCACCCGGACTAGCGGTTCCTACGAGCAGTACTTC.